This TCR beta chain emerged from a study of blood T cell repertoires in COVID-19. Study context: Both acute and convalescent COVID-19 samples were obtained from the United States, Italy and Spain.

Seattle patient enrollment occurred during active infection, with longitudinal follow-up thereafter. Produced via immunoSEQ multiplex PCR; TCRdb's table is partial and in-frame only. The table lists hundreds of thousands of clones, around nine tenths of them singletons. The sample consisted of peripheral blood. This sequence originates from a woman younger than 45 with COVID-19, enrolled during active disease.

Written as DNA, the CDR3 is TGTGCCAGCAGCTTAGGTCCATCTAGCGTGGATACGCAGTATTTT. Its protein is CASSLGPSSVDTQYF. This sequence joins TRBV11-2 and TRBJ2-3, with D maybe TRBD2 (6 bases). The CDR3 is made up of 15 amino acids. Germline V CDR1 and CDR2: SGHAT, FQNNGV. The V and J ends lost 1 base and 6 bases respectively, with 14 bases between them.